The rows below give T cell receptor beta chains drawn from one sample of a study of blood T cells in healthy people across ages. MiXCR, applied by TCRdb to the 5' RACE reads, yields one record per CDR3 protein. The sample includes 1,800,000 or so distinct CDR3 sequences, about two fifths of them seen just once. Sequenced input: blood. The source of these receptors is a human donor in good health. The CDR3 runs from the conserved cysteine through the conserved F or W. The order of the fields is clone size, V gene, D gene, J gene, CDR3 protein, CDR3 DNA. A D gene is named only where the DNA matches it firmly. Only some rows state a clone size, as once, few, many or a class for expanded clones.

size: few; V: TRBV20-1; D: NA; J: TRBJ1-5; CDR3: CSAGGQQYSGNQPQHF; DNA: TGCAGTGCCGGCGGACAGCAGTATAGTGGCAATCAGCCCCAGCATTTT
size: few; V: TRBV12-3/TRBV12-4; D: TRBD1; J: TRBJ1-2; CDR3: CASSFETGGGYTF; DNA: TGTGCCAGCAGTTTCGAGACAGGGGGCGGCTACACCTTC
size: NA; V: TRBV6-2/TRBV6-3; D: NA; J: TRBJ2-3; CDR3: CATFRDTQYF; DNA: TGTGCCACCTTCCGAGATACGCAGTATTTT
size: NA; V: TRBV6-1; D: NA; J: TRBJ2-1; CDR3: CASRTISSYNEQFF; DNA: TGTGCCAGCAGAACTATAAGCTCCTACAATGAGCAGTTCTTC
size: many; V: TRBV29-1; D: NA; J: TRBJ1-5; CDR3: CSVAYNPQGPNQPQHF; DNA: TGCAGCGTTGCCTATAACCCCCAGGGTCCTAATCAGCCCCAGCATTTT
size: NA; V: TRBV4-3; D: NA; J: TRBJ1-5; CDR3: CASSQGWGPQHF; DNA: TGCGCCAGCAGCCAAGGGTGGGGGCCCCAGCATTTT
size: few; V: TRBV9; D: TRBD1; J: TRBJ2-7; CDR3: CASSSFETGTEASYEQYF; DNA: TGTGCCAGCAGCTCATTCGAGACCGGGACAGAAGCCTCCTACGAGCAGTACTTC
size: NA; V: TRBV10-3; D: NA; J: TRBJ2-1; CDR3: CAITDGYEQFF; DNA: TGTGCCATCACGGACGGGTATGAGCAGTTCTTC
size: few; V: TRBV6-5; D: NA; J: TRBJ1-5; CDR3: CASGQGSNQPQHF; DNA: TGTGCCAGTGGGCAGGGGAGCAATCAGCCCCAGCATTTT
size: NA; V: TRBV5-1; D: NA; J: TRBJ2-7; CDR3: CASMRQGPVYEQYF; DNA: TGCGCCAGCATGCGCCAGGGGCCGGTATATGAGCAGTACTTC
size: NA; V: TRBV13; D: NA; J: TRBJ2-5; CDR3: CASSSGNAAQETQYF; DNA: TGTGCCAGCAGCTCAGGGAACGCGGCCCAAGAGACCCAGTACTTC
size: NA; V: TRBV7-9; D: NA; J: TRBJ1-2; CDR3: CASSFLDGRGEDGYTF; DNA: TGTGCCAGCAGCTTTTTGGACGGCAGGGGAGAGGATGGCTACACCTTC
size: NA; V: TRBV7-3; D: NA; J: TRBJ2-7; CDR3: CASSLTGVLSSYEQYF; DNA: TGTGCCAGCAGCTTAACCGGGGTTCTGTCTTCCTACGAGCAGTACTTC
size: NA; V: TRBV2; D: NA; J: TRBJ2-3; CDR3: CASQNGGDTQYF; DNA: TGTGCCAGCCAGAACGGAGGAGATACGCAGTATTTT
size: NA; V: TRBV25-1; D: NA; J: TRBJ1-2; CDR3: CASSELAANYGYTF; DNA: TGTGCCAGCAGTGAATTGGCTGCGAACTATGGCTACACCTTC
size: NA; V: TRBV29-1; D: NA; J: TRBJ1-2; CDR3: CSGATGSPGYTF; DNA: TGCAGCGGTGCCACAGGGAGCCCTGGCTACACCTTC
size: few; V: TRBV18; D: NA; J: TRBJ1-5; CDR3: CASSMQGRDQPQHF; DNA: TGTGCCAGCTCAATGCAGGGTCGAGATCAGCCCCAGCATTTT
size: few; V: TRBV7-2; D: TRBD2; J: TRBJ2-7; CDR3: CASSFRGGTSYEQYF; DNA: TGTGCCAGCAGCTTCCGCGGGGGGACCTCCTACGAGCAGTACTTC
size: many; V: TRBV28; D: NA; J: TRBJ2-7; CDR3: CASSLRDGHYEQYF; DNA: TGTGCCAGCAGTTTAAGGGACGGCCACTACGAGCAGTACTTC
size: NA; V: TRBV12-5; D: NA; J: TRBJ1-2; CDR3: CASGFDSGTSNYGYTF; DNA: TGTGCTAGTGGTTTTGATTCGGGGACTTCTAACTATGGCTACACCTTC
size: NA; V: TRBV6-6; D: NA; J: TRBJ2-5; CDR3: CASSYHQQETQYF; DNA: TGTGCCAGCAGTTATCACCAACAAGAGACCCAGTACTTC
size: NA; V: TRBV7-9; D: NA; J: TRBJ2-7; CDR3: CASSSTGQGFGEQYF; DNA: TGTGCCAGCAGCTCAACGGGGCAGGGTTTCGGCGAGCAGTACTTC
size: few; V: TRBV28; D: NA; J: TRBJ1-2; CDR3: CASTLRTAYGYTF; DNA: TGTGCCAGCACCCTCAGGACGGCCTATGGCTACACCTTC
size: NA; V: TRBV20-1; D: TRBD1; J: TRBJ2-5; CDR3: CSASTGQGGYQETQYF; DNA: TGCAGTGCTAGCACGGGACAGGGGGGTTATCAAGAGACCCAGTACTTC
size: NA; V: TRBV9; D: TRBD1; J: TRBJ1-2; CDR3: CASSVGGGQGRRGYTF; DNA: TGTGCCAGCAGCGTGGGAGGTGGACAGGGACGGCGTGGCTACACCTTC
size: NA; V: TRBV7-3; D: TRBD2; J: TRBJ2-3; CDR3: CASSLGLAGGSSTDTQYF; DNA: TGTGCCAGCAGCTTGGGACTAGCGGGGGGGTCTTCCACAGATACGCAGTATTTT
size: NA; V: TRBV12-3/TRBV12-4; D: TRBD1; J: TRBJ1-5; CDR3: CASRSGFGQGDQPQHF; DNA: TGTGCCAGCCGCTCGGGGTTCGGACAGGGCGATCAGCCCCAGCATTTT
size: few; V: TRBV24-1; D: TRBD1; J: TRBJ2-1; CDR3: CATTDTGGGSYNEQFF; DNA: TGTGCCACCACCGATACAGGGGGAGGCTCCTACAATGAGCAGTTCTTC
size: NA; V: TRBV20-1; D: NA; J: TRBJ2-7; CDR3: CSAGQSYEQYF; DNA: TGCAGTGCTGGACAAAGCTACGAGCAGTACTTC
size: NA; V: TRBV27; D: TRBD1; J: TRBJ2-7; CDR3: CASRLTGHEQYF; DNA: TGTGCCAGCAGACTGACAGGGCACGAGCAGTACTTC
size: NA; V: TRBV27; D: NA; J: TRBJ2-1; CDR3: CASSQTTSSFDEQFF; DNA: TGTGCCAGCAGTCAGACTACGTCCTCATTCGATGAGCAGTTCTTC
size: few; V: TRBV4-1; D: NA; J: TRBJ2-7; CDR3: CASSQVAEGPSWGSTYEQYF; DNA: TGCGCCAGCAGCCAAGTCGCGGAGGGTCCGTCTTGGGGAAGTACCTACGAGCAGTACTTC
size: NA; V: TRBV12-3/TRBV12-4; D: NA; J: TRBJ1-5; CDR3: CASSFGGGDSNQPQHF; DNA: TGTGCCAGCAGTTTTGGTGGCGGCGATAGCAATCAGCCCCAGCATTTT
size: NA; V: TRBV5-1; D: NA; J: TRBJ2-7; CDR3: CASSLVFGGRRDYEQYF; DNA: TGCGCCAGCAGCTTGGTCTTTGGGGGGAGGAGAGACTACGAGCAGTACTTC
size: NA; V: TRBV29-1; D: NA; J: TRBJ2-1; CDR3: CSVDRDSDWEQFF; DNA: TGCAGCGTCGACCGGGACTCGGATTGGGAGCAGTTCTTC
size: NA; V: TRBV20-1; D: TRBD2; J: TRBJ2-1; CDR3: CSAPNGLLAGATTQHEQFF; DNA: TGCAGTGCTCCGAACGGTCTGCTAGCGGGGGCCACCACCCAGCATGAGCAGTTCTTC
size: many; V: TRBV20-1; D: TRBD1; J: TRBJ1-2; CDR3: CSARDDRDWGYTF; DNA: TGCAGTGCTAGAGATGACAGGGACTGGGGCTACACCTTC
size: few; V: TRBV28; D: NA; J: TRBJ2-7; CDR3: CASSFPRIDEQYF; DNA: TGTGCCAGCAGTTTTCCCCGAATCGACGAGCAGTACTTC
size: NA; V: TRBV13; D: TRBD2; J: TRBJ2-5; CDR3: CASSPGLAGGPQETQYF; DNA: TGTGCCAGCAGCCCTGGACTAGCGGGGGGCCCTCAAGAGACCCAGTACTTC
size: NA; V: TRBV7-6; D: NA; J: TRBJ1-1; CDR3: CASSPSDGSHAEAFF; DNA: TGTGCCAGCAGCCCTAGTGATGGGTCACACGCTGAAGCTTTCTTT